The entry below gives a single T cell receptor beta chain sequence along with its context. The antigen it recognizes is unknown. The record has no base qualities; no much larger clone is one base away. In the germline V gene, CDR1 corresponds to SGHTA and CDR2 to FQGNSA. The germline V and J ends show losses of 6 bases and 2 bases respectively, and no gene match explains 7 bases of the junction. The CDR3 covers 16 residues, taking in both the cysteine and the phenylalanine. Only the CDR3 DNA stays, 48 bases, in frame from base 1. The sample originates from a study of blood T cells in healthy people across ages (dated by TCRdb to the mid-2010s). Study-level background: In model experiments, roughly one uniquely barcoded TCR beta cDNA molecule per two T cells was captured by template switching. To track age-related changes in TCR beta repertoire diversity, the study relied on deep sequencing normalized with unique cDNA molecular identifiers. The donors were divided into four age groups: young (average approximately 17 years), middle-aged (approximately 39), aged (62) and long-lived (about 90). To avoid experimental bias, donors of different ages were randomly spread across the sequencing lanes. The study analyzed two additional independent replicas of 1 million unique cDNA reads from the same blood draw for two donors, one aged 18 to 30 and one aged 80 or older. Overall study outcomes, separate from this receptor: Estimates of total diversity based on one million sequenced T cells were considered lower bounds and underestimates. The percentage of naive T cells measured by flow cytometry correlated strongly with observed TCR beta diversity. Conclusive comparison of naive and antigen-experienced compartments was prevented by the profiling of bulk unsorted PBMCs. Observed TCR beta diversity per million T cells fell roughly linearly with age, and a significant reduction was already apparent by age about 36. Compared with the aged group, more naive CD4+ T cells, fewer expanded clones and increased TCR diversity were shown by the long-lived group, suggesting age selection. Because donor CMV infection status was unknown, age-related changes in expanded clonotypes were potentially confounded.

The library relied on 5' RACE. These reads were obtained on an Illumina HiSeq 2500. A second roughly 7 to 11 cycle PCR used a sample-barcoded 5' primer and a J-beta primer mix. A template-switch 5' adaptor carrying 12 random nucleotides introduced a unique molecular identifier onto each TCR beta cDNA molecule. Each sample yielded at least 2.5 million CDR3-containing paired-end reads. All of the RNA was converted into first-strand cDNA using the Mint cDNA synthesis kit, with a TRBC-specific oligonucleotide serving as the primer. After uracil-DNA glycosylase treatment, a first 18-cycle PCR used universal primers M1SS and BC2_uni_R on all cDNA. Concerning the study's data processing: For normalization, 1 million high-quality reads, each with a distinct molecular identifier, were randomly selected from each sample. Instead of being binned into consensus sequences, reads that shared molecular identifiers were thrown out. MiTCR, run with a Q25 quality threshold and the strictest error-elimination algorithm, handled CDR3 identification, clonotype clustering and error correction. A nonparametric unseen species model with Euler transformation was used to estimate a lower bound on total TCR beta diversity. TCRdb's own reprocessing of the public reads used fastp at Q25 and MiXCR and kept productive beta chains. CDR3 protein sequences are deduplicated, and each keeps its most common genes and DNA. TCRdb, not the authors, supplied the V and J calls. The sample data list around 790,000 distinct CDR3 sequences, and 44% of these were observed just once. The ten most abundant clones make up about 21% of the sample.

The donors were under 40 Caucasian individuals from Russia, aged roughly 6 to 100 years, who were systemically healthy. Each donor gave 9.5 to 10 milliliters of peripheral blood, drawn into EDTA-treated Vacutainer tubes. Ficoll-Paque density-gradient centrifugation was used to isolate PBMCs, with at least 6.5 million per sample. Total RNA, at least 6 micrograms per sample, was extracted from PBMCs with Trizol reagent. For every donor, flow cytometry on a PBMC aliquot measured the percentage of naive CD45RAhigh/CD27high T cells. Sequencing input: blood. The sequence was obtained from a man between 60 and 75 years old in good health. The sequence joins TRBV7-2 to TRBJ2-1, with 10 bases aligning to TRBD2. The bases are TGTGCCAGCAGGTCCAGACTAGCGGGCACCTACAATGAGCAGTTCTTC. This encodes CASRSRLAGTYNEQFF.